Detailed here is one T cell receptor beta chain. Its antigen is not identified. The assay was immunoSEQ multiplex PCR, and TCRdb's table has in-frame clones only and misses some. The profile covers approximately 150,000 clones, with more than 70% appearing a single time and roughly 1.5% taken by the ten largest. This specimen comes from a study of T cell responses to AZD1222 COVID-19 vaccine. Study observations and caveats: Spike-wide vaccine-associated CD4 TCRs dominated at 160-218 and 743-854. Clonal diversity was possibly underestimated, and white British individuals and females predominated among donors.

The sample here was peripheral blood, taken 28 days after the second AZD1222 dose. The TCR was taken from an adult who received the AZD1222 COVID-19 vaccine.

Written as DNA, the CDR3 is TGTGCCAGCAGCCATGGCGCTGAAGCTTTCTTT. This sequence encodes CASSHGAEAFF. The chain carries TRBV14 and TRBJ1-1, with no clear D. Trimming took 3 bases from V and 6 from J, leaving 5 bases between them. CDR3 length: 11 residues. The germline V gene has CDR1 SGHDN and CDR2 FVKESK.